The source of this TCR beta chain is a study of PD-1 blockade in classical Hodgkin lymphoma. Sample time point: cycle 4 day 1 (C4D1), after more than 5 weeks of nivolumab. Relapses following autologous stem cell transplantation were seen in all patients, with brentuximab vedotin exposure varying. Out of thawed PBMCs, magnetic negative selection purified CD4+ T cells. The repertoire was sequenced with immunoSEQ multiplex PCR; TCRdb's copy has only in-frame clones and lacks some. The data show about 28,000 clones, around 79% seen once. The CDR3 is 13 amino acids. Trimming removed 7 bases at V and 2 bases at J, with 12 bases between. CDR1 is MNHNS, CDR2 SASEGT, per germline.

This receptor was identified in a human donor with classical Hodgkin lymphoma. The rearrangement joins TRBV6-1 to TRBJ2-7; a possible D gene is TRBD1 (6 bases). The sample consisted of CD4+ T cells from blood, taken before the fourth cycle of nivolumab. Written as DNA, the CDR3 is TGTGCCAGCACCGGGACACCGACCTACGAGCAGTACTTC. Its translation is CASTGTPTYEQYF.